This T cell receptor beta chain comes out of a study of cytomegalovirus exposure and HLA in healthy donors (dated by TCRdb to about 2017). In the study overall: According to an earlier analysis of 587 of the donors, roughly 180 million T cells yielded some 110 million unique TCR beta sequences and approximately 280 Gb of sequence data. An early release that covered more than 550 HLA-typed donors contained about 290 gigabases of sequencing data and about 84 million unique TCR sequences. The genetic ancestry cluster associated with self-reported Caucasian donors included around four fifths of the roughly 390 genotyped donors. The aim of the study was to test whether cataloging public T cell receptors could identify signatures of past pathogen exposure. The study profiled the T cell repertoires of approximately 700 subjects by immunosequencing and related them to cytomegalovirus serostatus. In addition to the first cohort of 666 subjects, a separate validation cohort of 130 or so different subjects was used. High-throughput TCR immunosequencing, statistical association of individual TCRs with disease status, and machine learning were combined to predict cytomegalovirus infection status. A later analysis re-examined previously published TCR beta repertoires from about 670 donors and added high-resolution HLA genotyping to investigate patterns of TCR occurrence. Rather than drawing on any new phenotypic data, the later analysis identified candidate immune exposures from TCR beta sequences and the way those sequences occurred across donors. In an earlier analysis of roughly 600 of the donors, high-throughput TCR beta sequencing was used to judge whether each TCR beta V gene segment behaved as functional or pseudogenic. Alongside the repertoire data, information on donor age, sex, ethnicity and CMV serostatus was compiled. In a later genetic analysis, genome-wide SNP genotypes for about three fifths of the 666 donors were used, and that subset was treated as a discovery cohort. All discovery cohort repertoires had been generated on a single sequencing platform. Class I and class II HLA loci were covered by the typing at four-digit resolution. The number of donors typed differed by locus, with roughly 620-630 for A, B, C, DRB1 and DQB1, around 500 for DQA1, approximately 570 for DPA1, and 400 to 490 for DPB1. Because of strong linkage in the cohort, five DR-DQ haplotypes were treated as single units for association and clustering. Among around 400 genotyped donors of the cohort, an average of around 240,000 unique TCR beta nucleotide sequences were sequenced per donor, about a sixth of them non-productive. The investigation overall reported the following: A later analysis reported that several top co-occurrence clusters appeared linked to parvovirus B19, influenza, CMV and Epstein-Barr virus. Compared with the roughly 600-donor mean, donors in an Asian-associated ancestry cluster had fewer N-insertions in productive TCRs, according to a later genetic analysis. When HLA alleles, especially DR and DQ, strongly co-occurred, attributing TCR associations to individual alleles was difficult. In a later analysis, 15,000 to 20,000 TCR beta sequences were associated with specific HLA alleles at a false discovery rate of 0.05. Presence/absence analyses assumed roughly uniform sequencing depth across donors, an assumption that may not hold. Linkage disequilibrium might explain the correlated functional status among segregating V segments, but an unknown experimental factor could not be excluded. Some IMGT-functional V segments, including TRBV6-2 and TRBV6-3, could not be distinguished by the 87-base-pair reads and were therefore excluded. A later genetic analysis associated a missense DCLRE1C variant with V-gene and J-gene trimming of TCR beta chains, and an independent cohort replicated the association. In a later analysis, most CMV-associated TCR beta chains were found to appear HLA-restricted, with HLA associations seemingly driven largely by CMV exposure. In a later analysis, HLA-associated TCR beta chains were found to be more clonally expanded and to have lower generation probabilities than equally common non-associated chains. The authors suggested that the approach could potentially be extended to other disease states and immunological phenotypes. The earlier analysis of about 600 of the donors excluded 15 to 20 rarely observed V segments, including chromosome 9 orphons, because counts were too low. Because HLA typing was missing for some donors at each locus, association tests included only the typed subset. An earlier analysis of several hundred of the donors showed that most TCR beta V segments appeared in productive rearrangements either about 87% or about 30% of the time, which broadly matched IMGT annotations. The cohort was sequenced for TCR beta chains only, and without alpha or paired-chain data the features that could be detected were limited. While some public TCRs were present in many individuals, most TCR sequences turned up only very rarely across donors. CMV serostatus was the only immune exposure information available for the cohort. A cluster of highly shared sequence variants was judged likely to be a technical artifact of the sequencing pipeline. A further reported finding was that TCR beta sequences accurately predicted the HLA-A and HLA-B alleles for most subjects in the first cohort. Three of the identified cytomegalovirus-associated TCR beta chains were confirmed in vitro to be specific for cytomegalovirus antigens. In both the original and validation cohorts, the classifier was reported to diagnose cytomegalovirus status with high specificity and sensitivity. In a later analysis, TCR association rates were found to vary across HLA loci, with the most associated TCRs seen for DRB1 alleles and the fewest for HLA-C alleles. The study gave a list of 150 to 200 TCR beta chains associated with cytomegalovirus.

The cohort consisted of fewer than 700 healthy bone marrow donors. At the time of sampling, all cohort members were nominally healthy, though unrecorded immune exposures were likely present. The donor was CMV seronegative and was included in the group of around 320 seronegative cohort members. Every donor gave a peripheral blood sample, and the peripheral blood mononuclear cells from that sample were used for TCR beta sequencing. Genomic DNA extraction from the blood cell samples was performed with the Qiagen DNeasy Blood Extraction Kit. V drops 1 base and J drops 7 bases, leaving 11 bases in between. CDR1 and CDR2 were assigned from the germline V gene (reference sequence) as LNHNV and YYDKDF. The CDR3 runs 15 residues from the cysteine to the phenylalanine. The retained sequence is limited to the CDR3, 45 bases, with the frame set at the first base. A remark on this clone: There is no known antigen for this receptor. No base quality values were provided; no much bigger clone lies one nucleotide off.

Receptors were amplified or captured by the immunoSEQ multiplex PCR assay. The multiplex PCR relied on a mix of 60 forward primers for TCR Vbeta segments and 13 reverse primers for TCR Jbeta segments. Amplification of the CDR3 region of rearranged TCR beta genes was performed with a multiplex PCR assay on genomic DNA. The Illumina HiSeq System was used to sequence the amplified TCR beta libraries as 87-base-pair reads. The authors' analysis ran thus. A later analysis tallied 70 million to 100 million unique TCR beta chains across the roughly 610 repertoires, and some 10 million of those chains were shared by two or more donors. To remove PCR and sequencing errors, raw reads were error-corrected and collapsed into unique sequences using a nearest-neighbor algorithm that merged closely related sequences. CDR3 sequences were aligned to IMGT reference sequences to assign V, D and J gene segments. Each retained sequence needed at least a six-nucleotide match to both a V gene segment and a J gene segment. Rearrangements were classified as productive when the CDR3 lacked stop codons and remained in frame with V and J, and all other rearrangements were classified as non-productive. Following IMGT convention, CDR3 was defined as the stretch from the second conserved V-encoded cysteine up to the conserved J-encoded phenylalanine. The earlier analysis of 587 of the donors excluded any sequence lacking an unambiguous match to a single V gene segment. An earlier analysis of about 590 of the donors classified V segments as functional when productive rearrangements were above 56.7% and as segregating when the standard deviation between donors was above 5%. A statistical classification framework was developed to diagnose cytomegalovirus status using the catalog of TCR beta chain sequences. In a later analysis, TCR nucleotide sequences were compared against IMGT/GENE-DB human TR gene sequences so that V and J genes could be assigned. The TCRdist pipeline was used in a later analysis to assign CDR3 sequences and most-parsimonious VDJ recombination scenarios. In a later analysis, every TCR beta chain was defined by the combination of its CDR3 amino acid sequence and its V-gene family, and reads without a unique V-gene family were dropped. To address suspected cross-contamination and a sequencing artifact, a later analysis removed 550 to 750 highly shared, low-generation-probability nucleotide sequences. In a later analysis, a clonal expansion index was calculated for each public chain from normalized within-repertoire ranks of inferred template counts. In a later analysis, generation probabilities were computed with a VDJ recombination model fitted to out-of-frame rearrangements, and the resulting probabilities were checked against IGoR. In a later analysis, hypergeometric tests were used to score TCR-TCR, TCR-HLA and TCR-CMV co-occurrence, with a repertoire-size bias correction applied to TCR pairs. A later analysis estimated false discovery rates by permuting HLA or CMV assignments 20 times. A later analysis grouped co-occurring TCRs with DBSCAN, adding TCRdist sequence similarity when clustering within HLA-allele-positive subsets. Co-occurrence clustering excluded repertoires with fewer than 30,000 or more than 120,000 public chains, plus five with anomalous nucleotide sharing. The table comes from immuneACCESS by way of TCRdb, which keeps in-frame sequences with V and J called. Part of the clones is missing from these tables; in studies checked, under half for an unresolved V gene and the rest for unknown reasons. V, J and clone size are taken as reported in that table, and D and trimming were inferred from the DNA itself. In all, the sample holds about 65,000 clones, and about 82% of those were seen once. The ten largest clones capture around 4.2% of the sample.

The source of this sequence is a woman under 40 in good health and CMV-seronegative. The rearranged chain carries TRBV15 and TRBJ2-6; confidence is insufficient to name the D gene. Material for sequencing was PBMCs. Here is the DNA: TGTGCCACCAGCAGAGGGGTCTCTAGAGCCAACGTCCTGACTTTC. It translates to CATSRGVSRANVLTF.